Each of the 24 T cell receptor beta chains below was sequenced from the same sample in a study of T cells in localized non-small cell lung cancer. Some clones are missing from TCRdb's copy, which holds only in-frame ones; the method was immunoSEQ multiplex PCR. Of about 26,000 clones in the sample, 75% to 85% were seen once. The source material was peripheral blood, sampled before any cancer treatment. All receptors come from a woman aged 35-75 years with stage I lung adenocarcinoma.

V usage is TRBV10-3 and J usage is TRBJ2-3, with TRBD2 matching over 7 bases. Germline CDR1 ENHRY, CDR2 SYGVKD. CDR3 length equals 15 residues. V trimming: 2 bases; J trimming: 0 bases; junction bases outside the gene matches: 2. The CDR3 region has the DNA TGTGCCATCAGTGAGCGCGGGGGAAGCACAGATACGCAGTATTTT. It is translated as CAISERGGSTDTQYF.

The chain is built from TRBV7-2 and TRBJ1-2; no reliable D call. The CDR3 is made up of 14 amino acids. The V end lost 6 bases, the J end lost 2 bases, and 13 bases lay between the germline ends. Germline V gene lookup returns CDR1 SGHTA and CDR2 FQGNSA. CDR3 residues: CASRAPEANYGYTF. In DNA form, the CDR3 reads TGTGCCAGCAGGGCTCCGGAGGCAAACTATGGCTACACCTTC. The full variable domain, rest sourced from reference TRBV7-2 and TRBJ1-2, is GAGVSQSPSNKVTEKGKDVELRCDPISGHTALYWYRQSLGQGLEFLIYFQGNSAPDKSGLPSDRFSAERTGGSVSTLTIQRTQQEDSAVYLCASRAPEANYGYTFGSGTRLTVV.

The table lists this clone with a few counts. The chain recombines TRBV6-1 with TRBJ2-5, with TRBD1 identical over 10 bases. Trimming at V came to 6 bases and at J to 4 bases, leaving 2 bases not matched to a gene. CDR3 length equals 13 residues. The V gene's germline CDR1 is MNHNS and CDR2 SASEGT. This CDR3 is CASRWTGGETQYF. The CDR3 DNA reads TGTGCCAGCAGGTGGACAGGGGGAGAGACCCAGTACTTC.

The V gene is TRBV4-3, the J gene TRBJ2-3; TRBD2 aligns across 8 bases. The junction had 12 bases not matched to a gene; V was cut back by 4 bases and J by 0 bases. The germline V gene has CDR1 LGHNA and CDR2 YSLEER. CDR3 length equals 18 residues. CDR3 amino acids: CASSLTPAAGGSTDTQYF. The CDR3 DNA follows: TGCGCCAGCAGCCTGACACCCGCGGCGGGGGGAAGCACAGATACGCAGTATTTT.

The chain combines TRBV2 with TRBJ2-1; D unresolved. V lost 5 bases and J lost 4, with 6 bases in between. The V gene's germline CDR1 is SNHLY and CDR2 FYNNEI. CDR3 length equals 12 residues. The CDR3 reads CASSQGYNEQFF. CDR3 in DNA: TGTGCCAGCAGTCAAGGGTACAATGAGCAGTTCTTC.

This CDR3 is CASSVEALAGGWNEQFF. CDR3 DNA: TGTGCCAGCAGCGTAGAAGCCCTAGCGGGGGGTTGGAATGAGCAGTTCTTC. The gene calls are TRBV9 and TRBJ2-1, with TRBD2 identical over 11 bases. The length of the CDR3 is 17 residues. Germline CDR1 SGDLS, CDR2 YYNGEE. V lost 0 bases to trimming and J lost 7 bases; unmatched junction nucleotides: 9.

V usage is TRBV25-1 and J usage is TRBJ1-1; a weak D match, TRBD1 (5 bases). This CDR3 spans 15 amino acids. CDR1 MGHDK and CDR2 SYGVNS come from the germline V gene. Trimming took 2 bases from V and 5 from J, leaving 15 bases between them. The CDR3 nucleotides read TGTGCCAGCAGTGAAGGGAGCCGGGGGGAGACTGAAGCTTTCTTT. It translates to CASSEGSRGETEAFF.

The gene calls are TRBV7-2 and TRBJ2-7, with no clear D. CDR1 and CDR2 from the germline V gene are SGHTA and FQGNSA. The CDR3 is 14 amino acids. Trimming left V 4 bases short and J 0 bases short, with 10 bases between. The CDR3: CASSWAEISYEQYF. The DNA for the CDR3 is TGTGCCAGCAGCTGGGCAGAGATCTCCTACGAGCAGTACTTC. Combining the CDR3 with reference TRBV7-2 and TRBJ2-7 gives the whole variable domain GAGVSQSPSNKVTEKGKDVELRCDPISGHTALYWYRQSLGQGLEFLIYFQGNSAPDKSGLPSDRFSAERTGGSVSTLTIQRTQQEDSAVYLCASSWAEISYEQYFGPGTRLTVT.

V usage is TRBV15 and J usage is TRBJ1-6; D not resolved. Germline CDR1 LNHNV, CDR2 YYDKDF (reference sequence). The V end was cut by 1 base, the J end by 0 bases, with 7 bases between. This CDR3 is 16 amino acids long. The CDR3 DNA sequence: TGTGCCACCAGCAGAGGACGGAGCTCCTATAATTCACCCCTCCACTTT. Its protein product is CATSRGRSSYNSPLHF.

V is TRBV2 and J is TRBJ1-4, with D possibly matching TRBD1 (6 bases). Trimming removed 4 bases from V and 2 bases from J, with 11 bases in between. Germline V lookup: CDR1 SNHLY, CDR2 FYNNEI. The CDR3 is 15 residues long. The CDR3 nucleotides are TGTGCCAGCAGTGTCCGGGGGCCGACTAATGAAAAACTGTTTTTT. Amino acids: CASSVRGPTNEKLFF.

This sequence joins TRBV12-5 and TRBJ2-3; unclear D gene. The CDR3 runs to 18 residues. In germline, CDR1 is LGHNT, CDR2 FRNRAP. Trimming took off 2 bases at V and 7 bases at J, with 25 bases between the two ends. The CDR3 reads CASGLPRSAGLGSHTQYF. CDR3 in DNA: TGTGCTAGTGGTTTGCCCCGATCTGCAGGTTTGGGGTCCCATACGCAGTATTTT.

This clone was picked up a small number of times. The chain combines TRBV27 with TRBJ2-7, with 11 bases matching TRBD1. The length of the CDR3 is 15 residues. V shed 2 bases, J shed 1 base, and the junction held 1 base outside the gene matches. Per germline, CDR1 MNHEY and CDR2 SMNVEV (reference sequence). CDR3 protein: CASSLGTGGSYEQYF. In DNA, the CDR3 is TGTGCCAGCAGTTTAGGGACAGGGGGTTCCTACGAGCAGTACTTC.

This sequence joins TRBV18 and TRBJ2-1; D is unclear. V lost 1 base to trimming and J lost 5 bases, with 6 bases between them. Germline V gene data show CDR1 as KGHSH and CDR2 as LQKENI. This CDR3 comprises 13 residues. CDR3 amino acids: CASSPRQDNEQFF. CDR3 coding DNA: TGTGCCAGCTCACCACGACAAGACAATGAGCAGTTCTTC.

V and J are TRBV7-2 and TRBJ1-2; 9 bases map to TRBD1. The CDR3 has 14 amino acids. Germline lookup yields CDR1 SGHTA and CDR2 FQGNSA. J was trimmed by 7 bases and V by 5 bases; bases with no gene match: 8. CDR3 region: CASSAGTGLGGYTF. Written as DNA, the CDR3 is TGTGCCAGCAGCGCCGGGACAGGGCTCGGTGGCTACACCTTC.

The V call is TRBV6-1, the J call TRBJ2-7, with D possibly TRBD2 on 5 matching bases. The CDR3 loop spans 15 amino acids. Germline CDR1 is MNHNS and CDR2 is SASEGT. Trimming pared 8 bases from V and 0 bases from J, leaving 17 bases between. CDR3 sequence: CASDLTEGDSYEQYF. DNA for the CDR3: TGTGCCAGCGACCTTACAGAGGGAGACTCCTACGAGCAGTACTTC.

The V and J genes are TRBV4-3 and TRBJ1-2; D is possibly TRBD1 (6 bases). Trimming took 0 bases from V and 8 from J, leaving 16 bases between them. The germline V gene encodes CDR1 LGHNA and CDR2 YSLEER. The CDR3 is made up of 15 amino acids. DNA for the CDR3: TGCGCCAGCAGCCAAGATCAGAACAGGGCGGCAGGCTACACCTTC. It codes for CASSQDQNRAAGYTF.

The chain recombines TRBV6-5 with TRBJ1-5; D unclear. Germline loops: CDR1 MNHEY, CDR2 SVGAGI. V shed 2 bases and J shed 0 bases, with 2 bases lying between them. The CDR3 runs to 13 residues. In nucleotides, the CDR3 is TGTGCCAGCAGTTACGGTAGCAATCAGCCCCAGCATTTT. This encodes CASSYGSNQPQHF.

V gene TRBV4-2 combines with J gene TRBJ1-6, with D perhaps matching TRBD1 (6 bases). Germline V CDR1 and CDR2: LGHNA, YNFKEQ. The CDR3 has 14 amino acids. V lost 0 bases and J 16 bases, leaving 16 bases between the germline ends. The CDR3 coding sequence is TGTGCCAGCAGCCAAGAGGCACAGGGTATGTCGCTCCACTTT. It is translated as CASSQEAQGMSLHF.

This sequence joins TRBV19 and TRBJ1-5; D is unclear. The CDR3 has 15 amino acids. Trimming shortened V by 3 bases and J by 7 bases, and 16 bases separated the two germline ends. Per germline, CDR1 LNHDA and CDR2 SQIVND (reference sequence). CDR3 loop: CASSIGPREDQPQHF. The DNA of the CDR3 is TGTGCCAGTAGTATCGGGCCTCGGGAGGACCAGCCCCAGCATTTT.

The J gene is TRBJ1-1, the V gene TRBV9; the D gene is possibly TRBD1 (5 bases). V was pared by 0 bases and J by 0 bases, with 6 bases between. The CDR3 is made up of 14 amino acids. Germline V gene data show CDR1 as SGDLS and CDR2 as YYNGEE. The CDR3 protein is CASSVGGVNTEAFF. The CDR3, as DNA: TGTGCCAGCAGCGTAGGGGGGGTGAACACTGAAGCTTTCTTT.

V gene TRBV7-7 combines with J gene TRBJ2-7, with 8 nucleotides matching TRBD2. The CDR3 is 15 residues long. Germline V gives CDR1 SSHAT, CDR2 FNYEAQ (reference sequence). Germline trimming cut 2 bases from V and 2 bases from J; bases unmatched to any gene: 5. This CDR3 is CASSLRFGGAYEQYF. The CDR3 bases are TGTGCCAGCAGCTTAAGGTTCGGGGGGGCCTACGAGCAGTACTTC.

The chain recombines TRBV19 with TRBJ2-7; 9 nucleotides line up with TRBD1. The CDR3 spans 12 residues. Trimming at V came to 10 bases and at J to 7 bases, leaving 8 bases not matched to a gene. Germline assignment: CDR1 LNHDA and CDR2 SQIVND (reference sequence). CDR3 sequence reads: CATGQGTREQYF. The CDR3 DNA sequence: TGTGCCACCGGACAGGGGACGCGGGAGCAGTACTTC.

The table lists this clone with a count of one. The genes are TRBV9 and TRBJ1-2; no clear D. V dropped 3 bases and J dropped 3 bases, with 18 bases sitting between them. The germline V gene has CDR1 SGDLS and CDR2 YYNGEE. The CDR3 consists of 16 residues. The CDR3, as DNA: TGTGCCAGCAGCGCCGACCAAAGACGGTCGGACTATGGCTACACCTTC. It translates to CASSADQRRSDYGYTF.

The J gene is TRBJ1-1, the V gene TRBV28; no clear D gene. Trimming took off 5 bases at V and 0 bases at J, with 16 bases between the two ends. The germline V gene encodes CDR1 MDHEN and CDR2 SYDVKM. The CDR3 runs to 16 residues. The chain's CDR3 is CASSPPGRSMNTEAFF. CDR3 sequence (DNA): TGTGCCAGCAGTCCACCTGGACGATCAATGAACACTGAAGCTTTCTTT.